These T cell receptor beta chains were read from a single sample in a study of naive and memory T cell subsets. TCRdb used MiXCR to reprocess the UMI-ligation and nested PCR reads, holding one entry per CDR3 protein. The table records about 26,000 distinct CDR3 sequences, about 5.2% of them present only once. Sequencing input: blood. These TCRs come from an adult in good health. Both conserved end residues are part of each CDR3. A D gene is named only where the DNA matches it firmly. The size field is filled for only some rows; it gives once, few, many or a size class.

TRBV2,.,TRBJ1-1,many,TGTGCCAGCATAAAAGGGGACCTCCCGAACACTGAAGCTTTCTTT,CASIKGDLPNTEAFF
TRBV18,.,TRBJ2-3,many,TGTGCCAGCTCACCGCTTACGACCCGAACAGATACGCAGTATTTT,CASSPLTTRTDTQYF
TRBV29-1,TRBD1,TRBJ2-5,many,TGCAGCGCTGGGACAGCCCAAGAGACCCAGTACTTC,CSAGTAQETQYF
TRBV12-3/TRBV12-4,.,TRBJ1-4,few,TGTGCCAGCAGTTTACTGAGAGCTAATGAAAAACTGTTTTTT,CASSLLRANEKLFF
TRBV6-5,.,TRBJ2-3,.,TGTGAAAGAAGCCACGACGGTAGAAGGGAAAAAGATACGCAGTATTTT,CERSHDGRREKDTQYF
TRBV28,.,TRBJ2-7,many,TGTGCCAGCAGTTTCCCACCGGCCTACGAGCAGTACTTC,CASSFPPAYEQYF
TRBV10-3,TRBD2,TRBJ2-7,many,TGTGCCATAACGAGGAATGGGACTAGCGGGAATGGGCAGTACTTC,CAITRNGTSGNGQYF
TRBV7-2,TRBD1,TRBJ1-4,many,TGTGCCAGCAGCTTAGGCAGGACAGGAGGATCTAATGAAAAACTGTTTTTT,CASSLGRTGGSNEKLFF
TRBV7-2,TRBD1,TRBJ2-1,many,TGTGCCAGCAGCGCGGGACAGGGGTACAATGAGCAGTTCTTC,CASSAGQGYNEQFF
TRBV12-3/TRBV12-4,.,TRBJ1-4,many,TGTGCCAGCAGTTCGACAGGCCCTTTAGGCGAAAAACTGTTTTTT,CASSSTGPLGEKLFF
TRBV28,TRBD1,TRBJ2-7,many,TGTGCCACCAACCTCTCCGGGACAGGGGACGAGCAGTACTTC,CATNLSGTGDEQYF
TRBV7-9,.,TRBJ2-6,.,TGTGCCAGCAGCTTAGAAGGAGGAGTCTTTATTTACTCTGGGGCCAACGTCCTGACTTTC,CASSLEGGVFIYSGANVLTF
TRBV7-2,TRBD1,TRBJ2-7,.,TGTGCCAGCAGCCCAACAGGGGGCCGTTGGTACGAGCAGTACTTC,CASSPTGGRWYEQYF
TRBV5-4,TRBD2,TRBJ2-2,few,TGTGCCAGCAGCCGGGAGGTGGGGGAGCTGTTTTTT,CASSREVGELFF
TRBV19,.,TRBJ1-1,few,TGTGCCAGTAGTATATCCGGGGTCTTTAACGGAGCAGCTTTCTTT,CASSISGVFNGAAFF
TRBV13,TRBD2,TRBJ2-3,many,TGTGCCAGCAGCCCCGGGGGGGCTAGCACAGATACGCAGTATTTT,CASSPGGASTDTQYF